This entry is about one T cell receptor beta chain. What antigen it recognizes has not been identified. It has no much larger one-base neighbor in the sample; base qualities were not kept. From the cysteine up to the phenylalanine, the CDR3 has a length of 15 residues. The CDR3 DNA has 45 bases and is translated from base 1. Via the germline V gene, CDR1 is MNHEY and CDR2 SVGAGI. V is shortened by 5 bases, J by 7 bases, and the region joining them spans 21 bases. This sample was included in a study of cytomegalovirus exposure and HLA in healthy donors (dated by TCRdb to the late 2010s). Turning to the overall study: An earlier analysis of approximately 640 of the donors reported 250 to 300 Gb of sequence data and some 120 million unique TCR beta sequences from around 200 million T cells. Roughly 300 gigabases of sequencing data and about 92 million unique TCR sequences made up an early release that covered around 640 HLA-typed donors. The genetic ancestry cluster associated with self-reported Caucasian donors included 81% of the roughly 360 genotyped donors. The aim of the study was to test whether cataloging public T cell receptors could identify signatures of past pathogen exposure. The T cell repertoires of 670 or so subjects were profiled by immunosequencing and related to cytomegalovirus serostatus. A separate validation cohort of 90 to 150 different subjects was used in addition to the approximately 610-subject first cohort. High-throughput TCR immunosequencing, statistical association of individual TCRs with disease status, and machine learning were combined to predict cytomegalovirus infection status. A later analysis re-examined previously published TCR beta repertoires from around 670 donors and added high-resolution HLA genotyping to investigate patterns of TCR occurrence. In the later analysis, no new phenotypic data were used to find candidate immune exposures; instead, reliance was placed on TCR beta sequences and their occurrence across donors. To decide whether each TCR beta V gene segment behaved as functional or pseudogenic, an earlier analysis of approximately 620 of the donors relied on high-throughput TCR beta sequencing. Alongside the repertoire data, information on donor age, sex, ethnicity and CMV serostatus was compiled. A later genetic analysis took genome-wide SNP genotypes for about 65% of the 666 donors and used that subset as a discovery cohort. All discovery cohort repertoires had been generated on a single sequencing platform. HLA typing covered class I and class II loci at four-digit resolution. Typing coverage differed by locus: A, B, C, DRB1 and DQB1 were typed in roughly 629-640 donors, DQA1 in about 510, DPA1 in approximately 610, and DPB1 in around 490. About 5 DR-DQ haplotypes were handled as single units for association and clustering, since linkage in the cohort was strong. Among several hundred genotyped donors of the cohort, an average of around 250,000 unique TCR beta nucleotide sequences was sequenced per donor, of which 15% to 20% were non-productive.

The library was prepared using the immunoSEQ multiplex PCR assay. For the multiplex PCR, a mixture combining 60 forward primers for TCR Vbeta segments and 13 reverse primers for TCR Jbeta segments was used. A multiplex PCR assay on genomic DNA amplified the CDR3 region of rearranged TCR beta genes. Amplified TCR beta libraries were sequenced as 87-base-pair reads on the Illumina HiSeq System. The source study handled its data this way. In a later analysis, tens of millions of unique TCR beta chains were counted across the approximately 640 repertoires, and about 10 million of these chains were shared by at least two donors. Raw reads were error-corrected and collapsed into unique sequences by a nearest-neighbor algorithm in which closely related sequences were merged to remove PCR and sequencing errors. CDR3 sequences were aligned to IMGT reference sequences to assign V, D and J gene segments. For a sequence to be retained, at least a six-nucleotide match to both a V gene segment and a J gene segment was required. Rearrangements were called productive when the CDR3 lacked stop codons and stayed in frame with V and J; all others were non-productive. CDR3 was defined according to IMGT convention as the region running from the second conserved V-encoded cysteine to the conserved J-encoded phenylalanine. The earlier analysis of 550 to 650 of the donors excluded any sequence lacking an unambiguous match to a single V gene segment. In an earlier analysis of a few hundred of the donors, V segments were called functional above 56.7% productive rearrangements and were called segregating when the between-donor standard deviation exceeded 5%. A statistical classification framework was built for diagnosing cytomegalovirus status from the catalog of TCR beta chain sequences. In a later analysis, TCR nucleotide sequences were compared against IMGT/GENE-DB human TR gene sequences so that V and J genes could be assigned. Using the TCRdist pipeline, a later analysis assigned CDR3 sequences along with most-parsimonious VDJ recombination scenarios. A later analysis defined each TCR beta chain by its CDR3 amino acid sequence plus V-gene family, and excluded reads lacking a unique V-gene family. As a way to deal with suspected cross-contamination and a sequencing artifact, a later analysis dropped more than 500 nucleotide sequences that were highly shared and had low generation probability. For each public chain, a later analysis derived a clonal expansion index from normalized ranks of inferred template counts within each repertoire. Generation probabilities in a later analysis came from a VDJ recombination model fitted to out-of-frame rearrangements, and those results were checked against IGoR. In a later analysis, TCR-TCR, TCR-HLA and TCR-CMV co-occurrence was scored with hypergeometric tests, and a repertoire-size bias correction was applied to TCR pairs. A later analysis estimated false discovery rates by permuting HLA or CMV assignments 20 times. In a later analysis, co-occurring TCRs were grouped with DBSCAN, and TCRdist sequence similarity was added when clustering was performed within HLA-allele-positive subsets. Repertoires with fewer than 30,000 or more than 120,000 public chains were left out of co-occurrence clustering, as were roughly five repertoires with anomalous nucleotide sharing. The source is immuneACCESS, and TCRdb retained only in-frame sequences with V and J called. Part of the clones is not carried over; for the studies checked, unresolved V genes explain less than half of this, and the remainder is unexplained. V and J calls and clone size follow that table, whereas D and trimming were derived from the DNA. In all, the sample holds under 200,000 clones, and approximately 78% of those were seen once. The ten largest clonotypes hold 7.5% to 9.5% of the sample.

The paper as a whole reports these results and caveats: According to a later analysis, parvovirus B19, influenza, CMV and Epstein-Barr virus appeared linked to several top co-occurrence clusters. The earlier analysis of almost 600 of the donors excluded roughly 17 rarely observed V segments, including chromosome 9 orphons, because counts were too low. The 87-base-pair reads could not distinguish some IMGT-functional V segments, including TRBV6-2 and TRBV6-3, so those segments were excluded. In an earlier analysis of several hundred of the donors, most TCR beta V segments were observed in productive rearrangements about 90% or about 30% of the time, broadly matching IMGT annotations. In the study, roughly 160 TCR beta chains were listed as associated with cytomegalovirus. Roughly uniform sequencing depth across donors was assumed in presence/absence analyses, although this assumption may not hold. Cytomegalovirus status was reported to be diagnosed by the classifier with high specificity and sensitivity in both the original and validation cohorts. Most CMV-associated TCR beta chains appeared to be HLA-restricted in a later analysis, and the HLA associations seemed to be driven largely by CMV exposure. Across donors, most TCR sequences were observed very rarely, whereas some public TCRs were present in many individuals. Correlated functional status among segregating V segments might reflect linkage disequilibrium, but an unknown experimental factor could not be ruled out. A later analysis associated 16,951 TCR beta sequences with specific HLA alleles at a false discovery rate of 0.05. A later genetic analysis associated a missense DCLRE1C variant with V-gene and J-gene trimming of TCR beta chains, and an independent cohort replicated the association. A further reported finding was that TCR beta sequences accurately predicted the HLA-A and HLA-B alleles for most subjects in the first cohort. Because some donors lacked HLA typing at each locus, the association tests relied only on the typed subset. It was suggested by the authors that the approach could potentially be generalized to other disease states and immunological phenotypes. Three of the identified cytomegalovirus-associated TCR beta chains were confirmed in vitro to be specific for cytomegalovirus antigens. In a later genetic analysis, fewer N-insertions in productive TCRs were reported among donors in an Asian-associated ancestry cluster than the approximately 710-donor mean. A cluster of highly shared sequence variants was judged likely to represent a technical artifact of the sequencing pipeline. In a later analysis, HLA-associated TCR beta chains showed more clonal expansion and lower generation probabilities than non-associated chains that were equally common. The cohort was sequenced for TCR beta chains only, and without alpha or paired-chain data the features that could be detected were limited. According to a later analysis, TCR association rates differed among HLA loci, with DRB1 alleles showing the most associated TCRs and HLA-C alleles showing the fewest. CMV serostatus was the only immune exposure information available for the cohort. When HLA alleles, especially DR and DQ, strongly co-occurred, TCR associations were difficult to assign to individual alleles.

The cohort comprised hundreds of healthy bone marrow donors. Cohort members were all nominally healthy when sampled, although unrecorded immune exposures were likely present. The donor was CMV seropositive and belonged to the group of 250 to 350 seropositive cohort members. A peripheral blood sample was collected from each donor, and TCR beta sequencing was performed on peripheral blood mononuclear cells. The Qiagen DNeasy Blood Extraction Kit was used to extract genomic DNA from the blood cell samples. Recombination connected TRBV6-5 to TRBJ2-7; the D gene is perhaps TRBD2, from 6 matching bases. The origin of this receptor is a male donor in good health and CMV-seropositive. The sequencing sample was made of PBMCs. CDR3 region: CASSQAGWGSQEQYF. Read as DNA, the sequence is TGTGCCAGCAGTCAGGCGGGGTGGGGGTCGCAAGAGCAGTACTTC.